The 26 T cell receptor beta chains listed next were all sequenced from one sample in a study of tumor-infiltrating lymphocytes in localized non-small cell lung cancer (dated by TCRdb to the early 2020s). To prepare the library, the immunoSEQ multiplex PCR assay was applied. The immuneACCESS repertoire file appears here via TCRdb, limited to in-frame rearrangements. These files lack a portion of the clones; in checked studies, under half of the deficit traces to unresolved V genes, and the cause of the others is not known. This sample has approximately 12,000 clones in its table, and approximately 79% of those were observed once. The top ten constitute approximately 12% of the sample. The sample comprised lung tumor tissue. These receptors were taken from a human donor with non-small cell lung cancer.

In this sample, this clone turned up a few times. This chain links TRBV19 with TRBJ2-1; unclear D gene. CDR1 LNHDA and CDR2 SQIVND come from the germline V gene (reference sequence). The ends were cut back, 4 bases at V and 4 bases at J, with 8 bases in the middle. This CDR3 is built from 13 residues. CDR3 nucleotides: TGTGCCAGTAGTAGGTCAAGGTACAATGAGCAGTTCTTC. This sequence encodes CASSRSRYNEQFF.

The chain is built from TRBV4-3 and TRBJ1-2; perhaps TRBD1 as D (5 bases). The germline gives CDR1 LGHNA, CDR2 YSLEER. V lost 0 bases and J 2 bases, leaving 13 bases between the germline ends. CDR3 length: 16 amino acids. CDR3 nucleotides: TGCGCCAGCAGCCAAGAACCCCTGACAGTCAACTATGGCTACACCTTC. As protein: CASSQEPLTVNYGYTF.

The chain carries TRBV2 and TRBJ2-1; 9 bases line up with TRBD2. The CDR3 has 16 residues. V lost 5 bases, J lost 2 bases, and 7 bases stayed unmatched. Germline CDR1 is SNHLY and CDR2 is FYNNEI. CDR3 protein: CASSFGLAGTYNEQFF. Written as DNA, the CDR3 is TGTGCCAGCAGTTTTGGGCTAGCGGGAACCTACAATGAGCAGTTCTTC.

This rearrangement joins TRBV7-9 to TRBJ2-5; D not resolved. Trimming cost V 2 bases and J 7 bases, with 17 bases left between them. CDR1 is SEHNR and CDR2 is FQNEAQ in the germline V gene (reference sequence). This CDR3 has 15 amino acids. In DNA form, the CDR3 reads TGTGCCAGCAGCTTACCCGGTGTGGACGTCGGGACCCAGTACTTC. Its protein is CASSLPGVDVGTQYF.

The chain couples TRBV11-2 to TRBJ1-5; D is unresolved. The CDR3 totals 15 residues. Trimming took 5 bases from V and 3 from J, leaving 14 bases between them. Germline values: CDR1 SGHAT, CDR2 FQNNGV. Written as DNA, the CDR3 is TGTGCCAGCAGCGTTGGACGGTCGTACAATCAGCCCCAGCATTTT. This encodes CASSVGRSYNQPQHF.

The V gene is TRBV7-3, the J gene TRBJ2-1; D perhaps matches TRBD1 (5 bases). The germline V gene has CDR1 SGHTA and CDR2 FQGTGA. CDR3 length equals 14 residues. The ends were cut back, 5 bases at V and 4 bases at J, with 12 bases in the middle. The CDR3 protein is CASSQAAGYNEQFF. The DNA of the CDR3 is TGTGCCAGCAGCCAGGCGGCAGGGTACAATGAGCAGTTCTTC.

The chain is built from TRBV25-1 and TRBJ2-3, with a weak D call TRBD2 (7 bases). Germline V CDR1 and CDR2: MGHDK, SYGVNS. The CDR3 has 16 residues. Trimming cost V 6 bases and J 1 base, with 17 bases left between them. For the CDR3, the DNA is TGTGCCAGCAGGGCCCCCGGGGGGCGAGGCACAGATACGCAGTATTTT. This gives the protein CASRAPGGRGTDTQYF.

The chain employs TRBV28 and TRBJ2-2; TRBD1 aligns across 7 bases. Per the germline V gene, CDR1 is MDHEN and CDR2 is SYDVKM. V trimming: 3 bases; J trimming: 6 bases; junction bases outside the gene matches: 10. This CDR3 comprises 16 residues. CDR3 amino acids: CASSLRKTGMPGELFF. For the CDR3, the DNA is TGTGCCAGCAGTTTGCGGAAGACAGGGATGCCCGGGGAGCTGTTTTTT.

The chain is built from TRBV4-2 and TRBJ1-5, with D hard to call. The germline V and J ends were trimmed by 0 bases and 4 bases, with 13 bases remaining between them. The CDR3 length is 16 residues. Germline CDR1 LGHNA, CDR2 YNFKEQ. CDR3 nucleotide sequence: TGTGCCAGCAGCCAAGATTTGGACCGGTCAAATCAGCCCCAGCATTTT. Translated: CASSQDLDRSNQPQHF.

This chain links TRBV2 with TRBJ2-5; no firm D call. Trimming left V 1 base short and J 6 bases short, with 0 bases between. The CDR3 is 10 residues long. Germline V gene sequence: CDR1 SNHLY, CDR2 FYNNEI. The CDR3: CASSEETQYF. In DNA form, the CDR3 reads TGTGCCAGCAGTGAAGAGACCCAGTACTTC.

This rearrangement joins TRBV7-2 to TRBJ1-2; D is unclear. Germline values: CDR1 SGHTA, CDR2 FQGNSA. Trimming cost V 8 bases and J 3 bases, with 13 bases left between them. This CDR3 region has 13 residues. CDR3 sequence: CASAPSRDYGYTF. As DNA, the CDR3 is TGTGCCAGCGCCCCCAGTCGGGACTATGGCTACACCTTC.

The sample holds a few counts of this clone. V is TRBV4-1 and J is TRBJ1-3; 7 bases are shared with TRBD1. The CDR3 contains 16 residues. CDR1 and CDR2 from the germline V gene are MGHRA and YSYEKL. J was trimmed by 5 bases and V by 2 bases; bases with no gene match: 9. In DNA form, the CDR3 reads TGCGCCAGCAGCCAAATGCCAGGGACAGACAGAAACACCATATATTTT. This sequence encodes CASSQMPGTDRNTIYF.

The rearrangement joins TRBV18 to TRBJ2-1, with 8 bases that match TRBD1. Per the germline V gene, CDR1 is KGHSH and CDR2 is LQKENI. This CDR3 spans 14 amino acids. After removal of 1 base from V and 7 bases from J, the junction contained 3 bases not matched to a gene. CDR3 nucleotide sequence: TGTGCCAGCTCACCACGGGGACAGGATAATGAGCAGTTCTTC. This encodes CASSPRGQDNEQFF. Combining the CDR3 with reference TRBV18 and TRBJ2-1 gives the whole variable domain NAGVMQNPRHLVRRRGQEARLRCSPMKGHSHVYWYRQLPEEGLKFMVYLQKENIIDESGMPKERFSAEFPKEGPSILRIQQVVRGDSAAYFCASSPRGQDNEQFFGPGTRLTVL.

This sequence joins TRBV6-5 and TRBJ2-6; no firm D call. CDR3 length: 14 amino acids. V was clipped by 5 bases and J by 12 bases, with 17 bases between them. Germline-derived CDR1 and CDR2 are MNHEY and SVGAGI. DNA of the CDR3: TGTGCCAGCAGTCACGACCGCAAGGTCAGCGTCCTGACTTTC. Translation gives CASSHDRKVSVLTF.

The V and J genes are TRBV7-2 and TRBJ1-5, with D hard to call. V gave up 5 bases and J gave up 5 bases, with 10 bases separating them. Germline CDR1 SGHTA, CDR2 FQGNSA. The CDR3 is 13 amino acids. This CDR3 is CASSTLGDQPQHF. Written as DNA, the CDR3 is TGTGCCAGCAGCACCCTCGGGGATCAGCCCCAGCATTTT.

This chain links TRBV7-2 with TRBJ2-2, with a weak D call TRBD1 (5 bases). This CDR3 comprises 16 residues. Germline V gene sequence: CDR1 SGHTA, CDR2 FQGNSA. V lost 1 base, J lost 0 bases, and 9 bases lay in between. CDR3 protein: CASSLVPRANTGELFF. CDR3 in DNA: TGTGCCAGCAGCTTAGTGCCCAGGGCGAACACCGGGGAGCTGTTTTTT. The full variable domain, its missing parts supplied by reference TRBV7-2 and TRBJ2-2, is GAGVSQSPSNKVTEKGKDVELRCDPISGHTALYWYRQSLGQGLEFLIYFQGNSAPDKSGLPSDRFSAERTGGSVSTLTIQRTQQEDSAVYLCASSLVPRANTGELFFGEGSRLTVL.

This sequence joins TRBV19 and TRBJ2-7; TRBD2 agrees at 7 bases. V was clipped by 10 bases and J by 3 bases; unmatched bases: 6. The CDR3 loop spans 12 amino acids. The germline V gene encodes CDR1 LNHDA and CDR2 SQIVND (reference sequence). Written as DNA, the CDR3 is TGTGCCACTTCGCCGGGGGGCTACGAGCAGTACTTC. Encoded protein: CATSPGGYEQYF.

The rearrangement links TRBV4-3 to TRBJ1-6, with 7 bases that match TRBD1. In germline, CDR1 is LGHNA, CDR2 YSLEER. The CDR3 contains 16 residues. The V gene end was trimmed by 0 bases and the J gene end by 3 bases; junction bases not matched to a gene: 2. CDR3 DNA: TGCGCCAGCAGCCAAGATGACAGGGACTATAATTCACCCCTCCACTTT. It encodes CASSQDDRDYNSPLHF.

Here the CDR3 DNA reads TGCGCCAGCAGGGGGACTCTAACCGGGGAGCTGTTTTTT. This translates into CASRGTLTGELFF. The V gene is TRBV4-3, the J gene TRBJ2-2, with TRBD2 as a possible D gene (6 bases). Trimming stripped 6 bases from V and 5 bases from J, with 10 bases between. Per germline, CDR1 LGHNA and CDR2 YSLEER. The CDR3 loop spans 13 amino acids.

The chain links TRBV4-3 to TRBJ1-4; 9 positions agree with TRBD1. This CDR3 is 15 amino acids long. CDR1 is LGHNA and CDR2 is YSLEER in the germline V gene. Trimming at V came to 6 bases and at J to 3 bases, leaving 5 bases not matched to a gene. The CDR3 here is CASRRGQGSNEKLFF. CDR3 DNA sequence: TGCGCCAGCAGACGTGGACAGGGGTCTAATGAAAAACTGTTTTTT.

The rearrangement joins TRBV18 to TRBJ1-6; no clear D. V shed 4 bases and J shed 0 bases, with 7 bases lying between them. Germline V gives CDR1 KGHSH, CDR2 LQKENI. This CDR3 has 15 residues. The CDR3 nucleotides are TGTGCCAGCTCACAGGTGAACTCCTATAATTCACCCCTCCACTTT. Its translation is CASSQVNSYNSPLHF.

The chain has TRBV5-1 and TRBJ2-2; D ambiguous. CDR1 is SGHRS, CDR2 YFSETQ, per germline. Between the trimmed V and J ends, which lost 1 base and 0 bases, there was a span of 7 bases. This CDR3 spans 15 amino acids. CDR3 loop: CASSLLLANTGELFF. CDR3 sequence (DNA): TGCGCCAGCAGCTTGCTCCTCGCGAACACCGGGGAGCTGTTTTTT.

This clone appeared a single time. The rearrangement joins TRBV7-2 to TRBJ2-5, with D unclear. CDR3 length: 12 amino acids. V lost 10 bases to trimming and J lost 2 bases, with 11 bases between them. Germline loops: CDR1 SGHTA, CDR2 FQGNSA. For the CDR3, the DNA is TGTGCCACAGCGACCTGGCAAGAGACCCAGTACTTC. Translation gives CATATWQETQYF.

This clone occurred once. The chain links TRBV11-2 to TRBJ1-1; D not certain. The germline V gene encodes CDR1 SGHAT and CDR2 FQNNGV. V lost 1 base and J 4 bases, leaving 13 bases between the germline ends. The CDR3 is 15 amino acids. In DNA, the CDR3 is TGTGCCAGCAGCTTAGGACACCAGAAGGGCACTGAAGCTTTCTTT. Amino acid sequence: CASSLGHQKGTEAFF.

This chain connects TRBV18 to TRBJ2-7, with D perhaps matching TRBD2 (7 bases). The germline CDR1 and CDR2 sequences are KGHSH and LQKENI. The CDR3 covers 12 residues. Trimming shortened V by 3 bases and J by 6 bases, and 9 bases separated the two germline ends. In nucleotides, the CDR3 is TGTGCCAGCTCACCGAGGGGGGGCGAGCAGTACTTC. The encoded protein is CASSPRGGEQYF.

The V and J genes are TRBV28 and TRBJ2-5; 8 positions match TRBD1. The germline V gene has CDR1 MDHEN and CDR2 SYDVKM. The CDR3 sequence is 12 residues long. The J segment lost 5 bases and the V segment lost 9 bases, leaving 5 bases of the junction unmatched. The CDR3 DNA sequence: TGTGCCAGTCAGGGGGCGAGGGAGACCCAGTACTTC. Encoded protein: CASQGARETQYF.